A selection of T cell receptor beta chains follows, all from one sample in a study of T cell responses to AZD1222 COVID-19 vaccine. Only in-frame clones appear in the TCRdb table, and some are missing; sequencing was by immunoSEQ multiplex PCR. The table lists more than 90,000 clones, about 88% of them singletons. Specimen: peripheral blood, collected on day 0 of AZD1222 vaccination. These receptors all stem from an adult in good health. Both conserved end residues are part of each CDR3. D genes are given only for firm matches. Clone size is not always given. Where it is, it says once, few, many or a class for expanded clones.

TRBJ2-7 | NA | TRBV3-1/TRBV3-2 | NA | 13 | TGTGCCAGCAGCTATGAAGTGAGGTACGAGCAGTACTTC | CASSYEVRYEQYF
TRBJ2-5 | NA | TRBV29-1 | NA | 11 | TGCAGCGTTCTATACAGCGCCGTGGGGTACTTC | CSVLYSAVGYF
TRBJ2-3 | TRBD1 | TRBV28 | NA | 15 | TGTGCCAGCAGTTTAATCGGACAGGGGTTCGGTACGCAGTATTTT | CASSLIGQGFGTQYF
TRBJ1-2 | NA | TRBV6-5 | NA | 15 | TGTGCCAGCAGACCCATCGACAGTACTAACTATGGCTACACCTTC | CASRPIDSTNYGYTF
TRBJ2-1 | TRBD1 | TRBV3-1/TRBV3-2 | NA | 15 | TGTGCCAGCAGCCCACGGACAGGGGGATACAATGAGCAGTTCTTC | CASSPRTGGYNEQFF
TRBJ1-6 | NA | TRBV11-2 | NA | 16 | TGTGCCAGCAGGGGGACTGACGCGTACCCTAATTCACCCCTCCACTTT | CASRGTDAYPNSPLHF
TRBJ2-6 | NA | TRBV27 | few | 16 | TGTGCCAGCAGTTCGCTAAGTCCATCTGGGGCCAACGTCCTGACTTTC | CASSSLSPSGANVLTF
TRBJ2-3 | NA | TRBV10-3 | NA | 14 | TGTGCCATCAGTCTGGGAGGAGCGGCAGATACGCAGTATTTT | CAISLGGAADTQYF
TRBJ1-4 | TRBD1 | TRBV30 | NA | 13 | TGTGCCTGGAGTGTACAGGGGGATGAAAAACTGTTTTTT | CAWSVQGDEKLFF
TRBJ1-3 | NA | TRBV28 | NA | 15 | TGTGCCAGCAGGCCCGGGACAAACTCTGGAAACACCATATATTTT | CASRPGTNSGNTIYF
TRBJ1-6 | TRBD1 | TRBV18 | NA | 16 | TGTGCCAGCTCCCCGGACAGGGGTTTGAAAAATTCACCCCTCCACTTT | CASSPDRGLKNSPLHF
TRBJ1-2 | NA | TRBV19 | NA | 16 | TGTGCCAGTAGTATCCCACGCGGCGGAGTGAACTATGGCTACACCTTC | CASSIPRGGVNYGYTF
TRBJ1-6 | NA | TRBV27 | NA | 14 | TGTGCCAGCAGTTTAAGTGTAGGGGTGGCACCCCTCCACTTT | CASSLSVGVAPLHF
TRBJ2-1 | TRBD2 | TRBV25-1 | NA | 16 | TGTGCCAGCAGTGAAGTTAGGGCTAGCGGGTACAATGAGCAGTTCTTC | CASSEVRASGYNEQFF
TRBJ1-6 | NA | TRBV27 | NA | 20 | TGTGCCAGCAGTTTATATTTTCCCCTCATACCGGGTACGCGGAATTCACCCCTCCACTTT | CASSLYFPLIPGTRNSPLHF
TRBJ2-5 | NA | TRBV10-3 | NA | 16 | TGTGCCATCAGTGAGTCAACCAGGGGCCCCCAAGAGACCCAGTACTTC | CAISESTRGPQETQYF
TRBJ2-3 | TRBD2 | TRBV19 | NA | 17 | TGTGCCAGTAGTATAGGGGGACTAGCGGGAGCCAGGGATACGCAGTATTTT | CASSIGGLAGARDTQYF
TRBJ2-1 | NA | TRBV6-5 | NA | 13 | TGTGCCAGCAGCCTGCCGACTAGTTATGAGCAGTTCTTC | CASSLPTSYEQFF
TRBJ1-4 | NA | TRBV28 | NA | 15 | TGTGCCAGCAGTACTCACAGACCAACTAATGAAAAACTGTTTTTT | CASSTHRPTNEKLFF
TRBJ2-3 | TRBD2 | TRBV19 | NA | 16 | TGTGCCAGTAGTATCTCGGGAGGCGGGAGGCTGGATACGCAGTATTTT | CASSISGGGRLDTQYF
TRBJ2-7 | NA | TRBV4-1 | NA | 15 | TGCGCCAGCAGCCAAGTTATCAGCCCATCCTACGAGCAGTACTTC | CASSQVISPSYEQYF
TRBJ2-7 | NA | TRBV7-6 | NA | 16 | TGTGCCAGCAGCGCCCTGGGCGGTCTCCCGGGCTACGAGCAGTACTTC | CASSALGGLPGYEQYF
TRBJ1-2 | TRBD1 | TRBV6-5 | NA | 13 | TGTGCTTCCCGACTCAGGGGGCGAGATGGCTACACCTTC | CASRLRGRDGYTF
TRBJ2-1 | TRBD2 | TRBV27 | NA | 17 | TGTGCCAGCAGTTTAGGGACTAGCGGGAGTACATACAATGAGCAGTTCTTC | CASSLGTSGSTYNEQFF
TRBJ1-2 | TRBD1 | TRBV5-1 | NA | 13 | TGCGCCAGCAGCGAACAGGGGATCTCTGGCTACACCTTC | CASSEQGISGYTF